Below are 18 T cell receptor beta chains sequenced from a single sample in a study of identical twins. MiXCR, applied by TCRdb to the 5' RACE reads, yields one record per CDR3 protein. The sample includes some 1,700,000 distinct CDR3 sequences, under 35% of them seen just once. Sequencing was performed on cord blood. Receptors were obtained from a newborn girl in good health.

The chain is built from TRBV28 and TRBJ2-3; D may be TRBD2 (5 bases). The V end was cut by 8 bases, the J end by 0 bases, with 18 bases between. Germline CDR1 reads MDHEN; CDR2 reads SYDVKM. The CDR3 runs 16 residues. The CDR3 region is CASASLSSRSTDTQYF. The CDR3 DNA sequence: TGTGCCAGCGCAAGTTTATCTAGCAGGAGCACAGATACGCAGTATTTT.

The chain has TRBV7-9 and TRBJ1-1, with TRBD1 identical over 7 bases. CDR1 is SEHNR and CDR2 is FQNEAQ in the germline V gene (reference sequence). The length of the CDR3 is 14 residues. The V and J ends lost 5 bases and 11 bases, in that order; junction bases with no gene match: 14. The CDR3: CASSRTGDPPGAFF. The DNA for the CDR3 is TGTGCCAGCAGCCGTACAGGGGATCCGCCTGGGGCTTTCTTT.

As for this clonotype: A much larger clone is a single base away; this may be a read error. The chain couples TRBV6-5 to TRBJ2-7, with a weak D call TRBD1 (6 bases). There are 14 residues in the CDR3. Trimming shortened V by 6 bases and J by 0 bases, and 12 bases separated the two germline ends. From germline, CDR1 is MNHEY and CDR2 SVGAGI. DNA for the CDR3: TGTGCCAGCAGCTCAACAGGGTTCTCCTACGAGCAGTACTTC. Encoded protein: CASSSTGFSYEQYF.

The CDR3 reads CASNLAGGTDTQYF. The CDR3, as DNA: TGCGCCAGCAATCTAGCGGGGGGCACAGATACGCAGTATTTT. The chain is built from TRBV10-2 and TRBJ2-3, with 10 bases fitting TRBD2. This CDR3 has 14 amino acids. Germline lookup yields CDR1 WSHSY and CDR2 SAAADI. The ends lost 7 bases at V and 1 base at J; junction bases unmatched: 2.

The J gene is TRBJ2-7, the V gene TRBV20-1, with a possible D match to TRBD1 (7 bases). Germline V CDR1 and CDR2: DFQATT, SNEGSKA (reference sequence). The CDR3 has 12 amino acids. Trimming left V 4 bases short and J 5 bases short, with 12 bases between. Here the CDR3 DNA reads TGCAGTGCTACACAGGGGAGGAACGAGCAGTACTTC. It yields the protein CSATQGRNEQYF.

This clonotype was counted many times. This sequence joins TRBV29-1 and TRBJ1-5; TRBD1 matches at 7 bases. This CDR3 is 12 amino acids long. Trimming at V came to 4 bases and at J to 4 bases, leaving 1 base not matched to a gene. Germline V gives CDR1 SQVTM, CDR2 ANQGSEA. CDR3 bases: TGCAGCGTTGTACAGGGGAATCAGCCCCAGCATTTT. Translation: CSVVQGNQPQHF.

CDR3: CASSLGTGIAYEQYF. As DNA, the CDR3 is TGTGCCAGCAGCTTGGGTACAGGGATTGCCTACGAGCAGTACTTC. The rearrangement links TRBV5-5 to TRBJ2-4, with a tentative D call TRBD1 (6 bases). The J call may be in error: the DNA end matches TRBJ2-7 better. Germline lookup yields CDR1 SGHKS and CDR2 YYEKEE (reference sequence). The CDR3 sequence is 15 residues long.

This clonotype was found a few times. This chain joins TRBV24-1 and TRBJ2-3; TRBD1 might be the D (6 bases). Germline CDR1 and CDR2: KGHDR and SFDVKD. The CDR3 is made up of 15 amino acids. Trimming took 3 bases from V and 1 from J, leaving 10 bases between them. CDR3 bases: TGTGCCACCAGTGATGTACAGGGTGGCACAGATACGCAGTATTTT. This encodes CATSDVQGGTDTQYF.

This chain links TRBV11-2 with TRBJ2-4; 7 bases agree with TRBD2. The CDR3 is made up of 14 amino acids. Unmatched junction bases numbered 1, after V lost 1 base and J lost 4 bases. Looked up from germline, CDR1 is SGHAT and CDR2 is FQNNGV. The CDR3 loop is CASSLVREKNIQYF. The CDR3, as DNA: TGTGCCAGCAGCTTAGTGCGGGAGAAAAACATTCAGTACTTC.

The chain links TRBV3-1 to TRBJ1-1; a possible D gene is TRBD1 (6 bases). The CDR3 is made up of 14 amino acids. The V gene lost 8 bases and the J gene lost 2 bases, with 15 bases spanning the gap. Germline V gene data show CDR1 as LGHDT and CDR2 as YNNKEL (reference sequence). This CDR3 reads CASVQRGGNTEAFF. The CDR3 DNA is TGTGCCAGCGTTCAGAGGGGGGGAAACACTGAAGCTTTCTTT.

This chain joins TRBV11-2 and TRBJ1-2; TRBD1 matches at 8 bases. V lost 2 bases and J lost 6; bases outside the gene matches: 11. Germline V gives CDR1 SGHAT, CDR2 FQNNGV. CDR3 length: 16 residues. Here the CDR3 DNA reads TGTGCCAGCAGCTTACCCGAATCCGACAGGGGACATGGCTACACCTTC. Translating it yields CASSLPESDRGHGYTF.

This clonotype appeared a few times. The chain combines TRBV18 with TRBJ2-2, with D tentatively TRBD2 (6 bases). CDR1 and CDR2 from the germline V gene are KGHSH and LQKENI. CDR3 length: 16 residues. V lost 6 bases to trimming and J lost 2 bases, with 16 bases between them. The CDR3 DNA reads TGTGCCAGCTCCCGCCGGGACTTCCTAAACACCGGGGAGCTGTTTTTT. This codes for CASSRRDFLNTGELFF.

The chain has TRBV6-5 and TRBJ1-1; 10 bases map to TRBD1. This CDR3 spans 20 amino acids. V dropped 2 bases and J dropped 1; count of bases not matched to a gene: 16. Germline values: CDR1 MNHEY, CDR2 SVGAGI. CDR3: CASSYGGTGTGDTPNTEAFF. The CDR3 DNA reads as TGTGCCAGCAGTTACGGGGGGACCGGGACAGGGGATACCCCGAACACTGAAGCTTTCTTT.

This chain links TRBV28 with TRBJ2-7; D possibly uses TRBD1 or TRBD2 (5 bases each). Germline CDR1 and CDR2: MDHEN and SYDVKM. This CDR3 contains 17 residues. V lost 7 bases and J lost 4, with 26 bases in between. The CDR3 nucleotides read TGTGCCAGCAACACTCTAAGGGGACCAGCCAACCTTTACGAGCAGTACTTC. Translating it yields CASNTLRGPANLYEQYF.

There are many counts of this clonotype. J is TRBJ1-2 and V is TRBV12-3 or TRBV12-4; D not resolved. V was shortened by 2 bases and J by 2 bases, with 6 bases between the two germline ends. CDR3 length: 13 amino acids. CDR3 nucleotides: TGTGCCAGCAGTTTACCCCCCAACTATGGCTACACCTTC. It is translated as CASSLPPNYGYTF.

This clonotype was counted between two and nine times. V is TRBV6-1 and J is TRBJ1-6, with TRBD1 identical over 8 bases. V trimming: 0 bases; J trimming: 6 bases; junction bases outside the gene matches: 4. The germline CDR1 and CDR2 sequences are MNHNS and SASEGT. The CDR3 consists of 16 residues. The CDR3 bases are TGTGCCAGCAGTGAAGCTCCGACAGGGGCTAATTCACCCCTCCACTTT. This codes for CASSEAPTGANSPLHF.

The genes are TRBV12-3 or TRBV12-4 and TRBJ1-5; TRBD1 agrees at 7 bases. The ends lost 7 bases at V and 4 bases at J; junction bases unmatched: 7. The CDR3 is made up of 14 amino acids. CDR3 protein: CASTLQGKNQPQHF. The CDR3 DNA reads TGTGCCAGCACCCTACAGGGGAAAAATCAGCCCCAGCATTTT.

This clonotype was detected only a few times. This chain uses TRBV12-5 with TRBJ2-1; 10 bases are a match to TRBD2. CDR1 is LGHNT, CDR2 FRNRAP, per germline. Germline trimming cut 4 bases from V and 5 bases from J; bases unmatched to any gene: 8. This CDR3 region has 16 residues. CDR3 DNA: TGTGCTAGTGGTTCCTACTCTAGCGGGAGTGACAATGAGCAGTTCTTC. This translates into CASGSYSSGSDNEQFF.